This TCR beta chain was captured in a study of metastatic and nonmetastatic thyroid tumors. Patients underwent thyroid surgery, and none had received any treatment before it. Germline values: CDR1 MNHEY, CDR2 SMNVEV (reference sequence). The CDR3 spans 14 residues. V lost 1 base and J lost 2, with 6 bases in between. TCRdb reprocessed the PCR reads via MiXCR. The sample contains fewer than 15,000 clones, 25% to 30% of which appear only once. This clone was counted between two and nine times. The sample was tumor tissue. The origin of this receptor is a female donor with papillary thyroid cancer or a benign thyroid nodule (not recorded which). Some clones in this sample may be carry-over from other donors' samples. This chain uses TRBV27 with TRBJ1-5, with no clear D. CDR3 sequence: CASSLLGRNQPQHF. DNA for the CDR3: TGTGCCAGCAGTTTATTGGGCCGCAATCAGCCCCAGCATTTT.